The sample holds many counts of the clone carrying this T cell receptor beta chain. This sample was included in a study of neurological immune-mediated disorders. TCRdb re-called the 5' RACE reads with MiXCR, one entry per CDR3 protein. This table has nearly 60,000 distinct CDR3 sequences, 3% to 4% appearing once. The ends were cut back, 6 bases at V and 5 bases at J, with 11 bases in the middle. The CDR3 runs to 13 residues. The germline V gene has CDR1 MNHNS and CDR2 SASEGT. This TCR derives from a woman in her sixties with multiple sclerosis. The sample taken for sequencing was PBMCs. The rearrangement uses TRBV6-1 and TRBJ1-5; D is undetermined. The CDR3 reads CASSILRDQPQHF. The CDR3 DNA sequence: TGTGCCAGCAGCATTTTGAGGGATCAGCCCCAGCATTTT.